Described below is a single TCR beta chain sequence and its context. The antigen it recognizes is unknown. No base qualities exist here, and no much larger clone lies one base off it. The data derive from a study of technical replicates of blood from several donors (dated by TCRdb to about 2017). Receptors were amplified or captured by the immunoSEQ multiplex PCR assay. TCRdb limited this immuneACCESS table to in-frame rearrangements with V and J called. A share of clones is missing; checked studies link under half to unresolved V genes, and the rest is unexplained. For this sample the table gives about 100,000 clones, of which around 96% were detected only once. The ten largest make up roughly 0.34% of the sample. The TCR originated in a human donor in good health. Sequences were obtained from T cells isolated from PBMCs.

The nucleotide sequence is given as TGTGCCAGTACCGGGCAGGGGACCTCCTACGAGCAGTACTTC. This sequence encodes CASTGQGTSYEQYF. The chain couples TRBV2 to TRBJ2-7; the D segment could be TRBD1, given 6 matching bases. V and J lose 9 bases and 0 bases, and a span of 15 bases separates them. The CDR3, cysteine through phenylalanine, is 14 amino acids long. The DNA shown is the 42-base CDR3, in frame from base 1. CDR1 and CDR2 (SNHLY, FYNNEI) derive from the germline V gene.